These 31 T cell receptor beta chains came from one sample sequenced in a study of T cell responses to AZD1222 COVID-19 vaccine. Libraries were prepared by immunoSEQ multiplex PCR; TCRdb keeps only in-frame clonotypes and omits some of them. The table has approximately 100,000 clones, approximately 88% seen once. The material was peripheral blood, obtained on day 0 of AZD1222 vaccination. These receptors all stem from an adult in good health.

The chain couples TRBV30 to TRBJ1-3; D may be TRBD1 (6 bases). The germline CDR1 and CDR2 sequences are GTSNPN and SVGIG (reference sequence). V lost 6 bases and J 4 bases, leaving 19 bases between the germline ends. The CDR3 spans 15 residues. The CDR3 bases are TGTGCCTGCCCAGGGGCTGGTAGTGAGGGAAACACCATATATTTT. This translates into CACPGAGSEGNTIYF. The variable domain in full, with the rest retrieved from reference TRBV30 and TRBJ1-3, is SQTIHQWPATLVQPVGSPLSLECTVEGTSNPNLYWYRQAAGRGLQLLFYSVGIGQISSEVPQNLSASRPQDRQFILSSKKLLLSDSGFYLCACPGAGSEGNTIYFGEGSWLTVV.

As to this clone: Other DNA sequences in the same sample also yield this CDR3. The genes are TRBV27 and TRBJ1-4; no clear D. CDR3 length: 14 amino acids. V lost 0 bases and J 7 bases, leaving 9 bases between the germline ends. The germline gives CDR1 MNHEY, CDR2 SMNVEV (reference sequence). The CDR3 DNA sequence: TGTGCCAGCAGTTTATCTTGGGGAGGTGAAAAACTGTTTTTT. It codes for CASSLSWGGEKLFF.

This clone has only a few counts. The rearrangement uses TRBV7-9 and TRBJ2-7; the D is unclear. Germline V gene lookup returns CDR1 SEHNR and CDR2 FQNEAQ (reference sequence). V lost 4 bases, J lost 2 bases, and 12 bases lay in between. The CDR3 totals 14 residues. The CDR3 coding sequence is TGTGCCAGCAGCTACGAGGAAATACCCTACGAGCAGTACTTC. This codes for CASSYEEIPYEQYF.

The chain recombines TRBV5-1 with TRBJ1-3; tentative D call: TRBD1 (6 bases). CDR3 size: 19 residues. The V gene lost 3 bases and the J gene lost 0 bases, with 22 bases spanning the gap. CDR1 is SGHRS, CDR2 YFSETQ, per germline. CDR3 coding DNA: TGCGCCAGCAGCTCGCACCCGCCCGGACAGTCTAGCTCTGGAAACACCATATATTTT. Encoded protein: CASSSHPPGQSSSGNTIYF.

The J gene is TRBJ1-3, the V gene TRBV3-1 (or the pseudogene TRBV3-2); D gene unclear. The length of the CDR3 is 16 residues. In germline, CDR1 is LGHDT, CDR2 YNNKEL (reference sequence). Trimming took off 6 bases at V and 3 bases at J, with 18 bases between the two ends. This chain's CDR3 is CASRPHSGLGGNTIYF. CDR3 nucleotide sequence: TGTGCCAGCAGGCCTCACTCCGGACTGGGTGGAAACACCATATATTTT.

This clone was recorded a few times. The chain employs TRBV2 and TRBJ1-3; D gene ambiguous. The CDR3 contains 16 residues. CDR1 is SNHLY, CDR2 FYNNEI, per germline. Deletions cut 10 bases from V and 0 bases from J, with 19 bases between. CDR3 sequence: CAIQKGGTNSGNTIYF. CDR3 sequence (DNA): TGTGCCATCCAGAAGGGCGGAACCAACTCTGGAAACACCATATATTTT. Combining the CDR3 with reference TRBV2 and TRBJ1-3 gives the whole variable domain EPEVTQTPSHQVTQMGQEVILRCVPISNHLYFYWYRQILGQKVEFLVSFYNNEISEKSEIFDDQFSVERPDGSNFTLKIRSTKLEDSAMYFCAIQKGGTNSGNTIYFGEGSWLTVV.

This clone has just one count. CDR3 sequence (DNA): TGTGCCAGCTCACCGGGGGGGAGCCAAGAGACCCAGTACTTC. Translating gives CASSPGGSQETQYF. The chain has TRBV18 and TRBJ2-5, with 7 bases matching TRBD2. V dropped 3 bases and J dropped 1; count of bases not matched to a gene: 2. The length of the CDR3 is 14 residues. Per the germline V gene, CDR1 is KGHSH and CDR2 is LQKENI.

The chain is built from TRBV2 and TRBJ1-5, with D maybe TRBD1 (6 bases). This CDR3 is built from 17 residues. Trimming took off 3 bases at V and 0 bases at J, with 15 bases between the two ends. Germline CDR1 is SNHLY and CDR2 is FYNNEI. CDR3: CASSEVLGANSNQPQHF. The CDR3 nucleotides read TGTGCCAGCAGTGAGGTTTTGGGGGCAAATAGCAATCAGCCCCAGCATTTT.

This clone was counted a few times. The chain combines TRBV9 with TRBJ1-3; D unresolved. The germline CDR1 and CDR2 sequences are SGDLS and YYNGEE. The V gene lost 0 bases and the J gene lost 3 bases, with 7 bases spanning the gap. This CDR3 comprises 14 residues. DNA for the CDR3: TGTGCCAGCAGCGTAGAGGCCAATGGAAACACCATATATTTT. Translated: CASSVEANGNTIYF.

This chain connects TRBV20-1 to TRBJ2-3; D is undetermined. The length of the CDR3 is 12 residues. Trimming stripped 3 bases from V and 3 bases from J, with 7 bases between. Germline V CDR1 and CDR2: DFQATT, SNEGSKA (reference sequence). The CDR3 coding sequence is TGCAGTGCTAGTGGTCCAACAGATACGCAGTATTTT. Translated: CSASGPTDTQYF.

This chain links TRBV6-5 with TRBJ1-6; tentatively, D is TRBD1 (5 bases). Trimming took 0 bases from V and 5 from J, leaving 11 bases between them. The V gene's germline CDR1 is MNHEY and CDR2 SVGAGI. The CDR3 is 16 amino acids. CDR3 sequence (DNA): TGTGCCAGCAGTTACTCCTGGGACGGTAATAATTCACCCCTCCACTTT. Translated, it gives CASSYSWDGNNSPLHF.

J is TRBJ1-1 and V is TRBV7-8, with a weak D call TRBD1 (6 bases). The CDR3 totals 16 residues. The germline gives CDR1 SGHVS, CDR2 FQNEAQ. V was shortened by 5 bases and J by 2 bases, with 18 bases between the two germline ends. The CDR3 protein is CASSHKPDRFNTEAFF. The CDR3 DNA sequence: TGTGCCAGCAGCCACAAACCGGACAGATTTAACACTGAAGCTTTCTTT.

The CDR3 loop is CASSTGQGFDSPLHF. CDR3 bases: TGTGCCAGCAGCACCGGACAGGGTTTCGACTCACCCCTCCACTTT. The chain combines TRBV13 with TRBJ1-6, with TRBD1 matching over 8 bases. The J segment lost 10 bases and the V segment lost 5 bases, leaving 10 bases of the junction unmatched. The CDR3 has 15 residues. Germline V gives CDR1 PRHDT, CDR2 FYEKMQ (reference sequence). Supplemented by reference TRBV13 and TRBJ1-6, the full variable domain reads AAGVIQSPRHLIKEKRETATLKCYPIPRHDTVYWYQQGPGQDPQFLISFYEKMQSDKGSIPDRFSAQQFSDYHSELNMSSLELGDSALYFCASSTGQGFDSPLHFGNGTRLTVT.

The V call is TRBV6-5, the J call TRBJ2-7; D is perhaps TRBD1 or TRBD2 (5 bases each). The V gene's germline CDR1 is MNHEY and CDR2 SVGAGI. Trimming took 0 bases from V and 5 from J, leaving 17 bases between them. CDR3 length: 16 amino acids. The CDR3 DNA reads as TGTGCCAGCAGTTACTCGGGGGTCAGGGTACCCCACGAGCAGTACTTC. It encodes CASSYSGVRVPHEQYF.

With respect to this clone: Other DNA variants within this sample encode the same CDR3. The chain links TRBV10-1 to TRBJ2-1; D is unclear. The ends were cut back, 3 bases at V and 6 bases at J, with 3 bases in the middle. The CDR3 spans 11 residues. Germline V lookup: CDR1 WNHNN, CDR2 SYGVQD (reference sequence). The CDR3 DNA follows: TGCGCCAGCAGTGACAGCAATGAGCAGTTCTTC. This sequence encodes CASSDSNEQFF.

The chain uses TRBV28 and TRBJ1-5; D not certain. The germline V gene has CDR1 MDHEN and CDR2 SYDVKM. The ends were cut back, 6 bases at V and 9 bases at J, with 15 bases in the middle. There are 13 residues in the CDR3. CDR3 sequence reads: CASRPVETGPQHF. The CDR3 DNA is TGTGCCAGCAGACCAGTCGAAACTGGGCCCCAGCATTTT.

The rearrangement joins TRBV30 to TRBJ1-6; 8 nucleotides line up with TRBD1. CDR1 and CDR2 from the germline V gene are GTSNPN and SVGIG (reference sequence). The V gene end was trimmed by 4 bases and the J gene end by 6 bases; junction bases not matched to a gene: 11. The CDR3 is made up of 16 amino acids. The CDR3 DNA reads TGTGCCTGGACCAATCTGCAGGGGGCCGGTAATTCACCCCTCCACTTT. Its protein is CAWTNLQGAGNSPLHF.

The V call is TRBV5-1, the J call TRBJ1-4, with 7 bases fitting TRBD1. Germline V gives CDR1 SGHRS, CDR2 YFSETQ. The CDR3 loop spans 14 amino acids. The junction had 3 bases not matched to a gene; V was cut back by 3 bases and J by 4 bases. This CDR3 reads CASSSGQNNEKLFF. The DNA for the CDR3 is TGCGCCAGCAGCTCGGGACAGAATAATGAAAAACTGTTTTTT.

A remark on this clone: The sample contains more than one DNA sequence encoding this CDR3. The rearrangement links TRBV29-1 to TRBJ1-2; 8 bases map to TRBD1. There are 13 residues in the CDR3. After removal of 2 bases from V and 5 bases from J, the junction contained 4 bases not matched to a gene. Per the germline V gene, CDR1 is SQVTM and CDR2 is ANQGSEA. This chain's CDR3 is CSVETGGDYGYTF. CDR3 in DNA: TGCAGCGTTGAAACAGGGGGGGATTATGGCTACACCTTC.

CDR3 loop: CASSQGEQGYTIYF. In DNA, the CDR3 is TGTGCCAGCAGCCAAGGGGAACAGGGATACACCATATATTTT. The chain carries TRBV21-1 and TRBJ1-3; the D call of TRBD1 is as the table states it, not checked on the DNA. TRBV21-1 is flagged as a pseudogene. This CDR3 is built from 14 residues.

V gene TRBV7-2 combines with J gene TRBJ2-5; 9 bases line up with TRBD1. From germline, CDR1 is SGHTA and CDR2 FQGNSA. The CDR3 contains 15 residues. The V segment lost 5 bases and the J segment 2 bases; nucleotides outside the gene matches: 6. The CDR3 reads CASSTQGAIQETQYF. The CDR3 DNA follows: TGTGCCAGCAGCACACAGGGGGCGATACAAGAGACCCAGTACTTC. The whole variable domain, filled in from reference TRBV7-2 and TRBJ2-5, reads GAGVSQSPSNKVTEKGKDVELRCDPISGHTALYWYRQSLGQGLEFLIYFQGNSAPDKSGLPSDRFSAERTGGSVSTLTIQRTQQEDSAVYLCASSTQGAIQETQYFGPGTRLLVL.

CDR3 bases: TGTGCCAGCAGCTCCGTATGGAACACTGAAGCTTTCTTT. It is translated as CASSSVWNTEAFF. The rearrangement uses TRBV6-5 and TRBJ1-1; D unresolved. V was clipped by 6 bases and J by 1 base, with 9 bases between them. Germline V gives CDR1 MNHEY, CDR2 SVGAGI. CDR3 length equals 13 residues.

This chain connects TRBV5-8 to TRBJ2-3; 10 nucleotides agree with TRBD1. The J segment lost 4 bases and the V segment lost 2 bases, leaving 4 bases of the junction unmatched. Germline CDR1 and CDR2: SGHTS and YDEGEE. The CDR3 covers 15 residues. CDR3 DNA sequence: TGTGCCAGCAGCTTAGGAGGACAGGGGGCAGATACGCAGTATTTT. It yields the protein CASSLGGQGADTQYF.

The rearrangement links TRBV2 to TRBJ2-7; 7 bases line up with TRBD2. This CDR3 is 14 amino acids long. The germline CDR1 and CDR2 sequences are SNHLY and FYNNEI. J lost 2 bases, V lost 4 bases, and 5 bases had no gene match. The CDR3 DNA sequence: TGTGCCAGCAGTGGAATCAGCGGGGCCTACGAGCAGTACTTC. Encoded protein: CASSGISGAYEQYF. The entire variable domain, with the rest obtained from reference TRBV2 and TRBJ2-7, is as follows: EPEVTQTPSHQVTQMGQEVILRCVPISNHLYFYWYRQILGQKVEFLVSFYNNEISEKSEIFDDQFSVERPDGSNFTLKIRSTKLEDSAMYFCASSGISGAYEQYFGPGTRLTVT.

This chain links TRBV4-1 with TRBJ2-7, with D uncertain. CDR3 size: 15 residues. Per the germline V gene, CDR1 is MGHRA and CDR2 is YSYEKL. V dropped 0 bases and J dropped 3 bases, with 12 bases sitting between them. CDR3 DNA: TGCGCCAGCAGCCAAGAACCACTCACTAACTACGAGCAGTACTTC. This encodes CASSQEPLTNYEQYF.

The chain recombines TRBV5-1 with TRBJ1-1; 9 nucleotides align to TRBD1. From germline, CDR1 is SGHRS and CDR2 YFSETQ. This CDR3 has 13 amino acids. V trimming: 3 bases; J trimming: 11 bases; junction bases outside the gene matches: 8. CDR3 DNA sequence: TGCGCCAGCAGCTCAACAGGGGGCGCAGGGGCTTTCTTT. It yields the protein CASSSTGGAGAFF.

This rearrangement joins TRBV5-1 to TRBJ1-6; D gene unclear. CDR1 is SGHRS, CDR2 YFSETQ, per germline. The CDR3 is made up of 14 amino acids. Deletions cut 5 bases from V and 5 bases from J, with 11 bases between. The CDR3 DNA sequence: TGCGCCAGCAGTCGGGGTGGACATAATTCACCCCTCCACTTT. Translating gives CASSRGGHNSPLHF.

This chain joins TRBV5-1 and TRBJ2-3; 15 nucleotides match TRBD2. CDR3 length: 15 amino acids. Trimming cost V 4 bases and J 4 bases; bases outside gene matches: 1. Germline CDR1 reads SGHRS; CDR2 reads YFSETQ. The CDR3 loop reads CASSRTSGGADTQYF. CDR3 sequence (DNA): TGCGCCAGCAGCAGGACTAGCGGGGGGGCAGATACGCAGTATTTT.

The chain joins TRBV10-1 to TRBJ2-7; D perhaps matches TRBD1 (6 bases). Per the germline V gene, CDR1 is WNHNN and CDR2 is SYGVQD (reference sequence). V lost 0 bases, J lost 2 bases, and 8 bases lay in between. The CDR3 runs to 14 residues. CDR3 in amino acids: CASSESKGAYEQYF. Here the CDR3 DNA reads TGCGCCAGCAGTGAGTCGAAGGGGGCCTACGAGCAGTACTTC.

CDR3 DNA sequence: TGTGCCAGCAACCCGGGGAGAGCCTACGAGCAGTACTTC. Its translation: CASNPGRAYEQYF. The gene calls are TRBV6-5 and TRBJ2-7, with D perhaps matching TRBD2 (5 bases). The CDR3 loop spans 13 amino acids. V shed 7 bases and J shed 2 bases, with 12 bases lying between them. Germline assignment: CDR1 MNHEY and CDR2 SVGAGI.

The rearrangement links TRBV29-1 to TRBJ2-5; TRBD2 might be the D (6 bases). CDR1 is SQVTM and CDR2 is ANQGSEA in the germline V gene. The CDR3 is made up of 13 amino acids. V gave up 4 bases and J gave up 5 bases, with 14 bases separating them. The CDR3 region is CSVGQTGVETQYF. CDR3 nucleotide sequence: TGCAGCGTTGGGCAGACGGGGGTGGAGACCCAGTACTTC.